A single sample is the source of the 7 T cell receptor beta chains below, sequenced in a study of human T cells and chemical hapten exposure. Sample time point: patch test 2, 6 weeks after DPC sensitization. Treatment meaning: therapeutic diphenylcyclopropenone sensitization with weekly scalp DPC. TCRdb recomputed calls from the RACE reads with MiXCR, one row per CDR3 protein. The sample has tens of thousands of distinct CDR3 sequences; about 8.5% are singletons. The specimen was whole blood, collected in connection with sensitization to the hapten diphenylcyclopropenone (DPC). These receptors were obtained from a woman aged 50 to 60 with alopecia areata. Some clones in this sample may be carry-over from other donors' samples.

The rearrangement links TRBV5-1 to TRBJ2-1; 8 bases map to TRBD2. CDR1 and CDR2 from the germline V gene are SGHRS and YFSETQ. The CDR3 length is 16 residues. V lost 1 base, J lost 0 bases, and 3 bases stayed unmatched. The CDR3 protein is CASSLFLAGSYNEQFF. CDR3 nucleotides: TGCGCCAGCAGCTTGTTCCTAGCGGGCTCCTACAATGAGCAGTTCTTC.

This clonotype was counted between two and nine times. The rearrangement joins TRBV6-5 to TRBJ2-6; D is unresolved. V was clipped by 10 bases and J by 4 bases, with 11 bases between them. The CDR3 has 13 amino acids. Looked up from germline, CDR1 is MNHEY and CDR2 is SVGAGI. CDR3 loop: CATQVMGANVLTF. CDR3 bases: TGTGCCACCCAGGTTATGGGGGCCAACGTCCTGACTTTC.

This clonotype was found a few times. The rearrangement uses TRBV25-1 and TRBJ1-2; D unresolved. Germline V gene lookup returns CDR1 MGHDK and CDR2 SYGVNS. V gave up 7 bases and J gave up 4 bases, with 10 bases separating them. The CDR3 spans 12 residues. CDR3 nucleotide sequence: TGTGCCAGCAACACGGCCGGCTATGGCTACACCTTC. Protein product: CASNTAGYGYTF.

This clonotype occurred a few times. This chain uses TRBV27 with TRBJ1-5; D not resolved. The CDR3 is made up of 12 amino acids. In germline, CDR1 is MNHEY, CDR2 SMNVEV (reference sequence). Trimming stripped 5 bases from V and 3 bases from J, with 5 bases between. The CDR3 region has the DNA TGTGCCAGCAGTCGGGTCAATCAGCCCCAGCATTTT. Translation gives CASSRVNQPQHF.

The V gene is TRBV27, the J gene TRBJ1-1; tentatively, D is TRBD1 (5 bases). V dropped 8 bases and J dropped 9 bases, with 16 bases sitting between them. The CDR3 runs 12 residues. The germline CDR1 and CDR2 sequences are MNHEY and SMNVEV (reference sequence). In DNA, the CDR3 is TGTGCCAGCTCGGAAAGGGGAGCTCAAGCTTTCTTT. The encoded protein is CASSERGAQAFF.

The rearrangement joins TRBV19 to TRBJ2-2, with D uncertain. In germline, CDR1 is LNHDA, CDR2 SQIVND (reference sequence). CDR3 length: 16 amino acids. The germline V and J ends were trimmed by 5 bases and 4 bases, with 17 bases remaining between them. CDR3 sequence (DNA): TGTGCCAGTAGTGTCCCGGGCCTCACCCCCACCGGGGAGCTGTTTTTT. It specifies CASSVPGLTPTGELFF.

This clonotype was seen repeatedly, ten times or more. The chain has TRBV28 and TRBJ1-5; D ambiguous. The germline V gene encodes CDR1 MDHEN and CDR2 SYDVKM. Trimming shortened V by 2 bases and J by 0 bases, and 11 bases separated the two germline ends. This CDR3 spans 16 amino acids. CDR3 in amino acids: CASSLPSLYSNQPQHF. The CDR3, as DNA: TGTGCCAGCAGTTTACCCAGTCTCTATAGCAATCAGCCCCAGCATTTT.